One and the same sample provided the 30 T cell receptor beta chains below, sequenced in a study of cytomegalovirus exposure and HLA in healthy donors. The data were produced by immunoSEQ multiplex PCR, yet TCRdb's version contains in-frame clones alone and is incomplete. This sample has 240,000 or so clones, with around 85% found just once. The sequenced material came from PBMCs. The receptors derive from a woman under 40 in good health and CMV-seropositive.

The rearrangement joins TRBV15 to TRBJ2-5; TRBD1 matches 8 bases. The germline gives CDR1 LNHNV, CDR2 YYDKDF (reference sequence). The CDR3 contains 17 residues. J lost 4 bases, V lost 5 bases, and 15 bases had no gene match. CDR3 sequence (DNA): TGTGCCACCAGCCAGATCTTGACAGGGGAGGCGGGAGAGACCCAGTACTTC. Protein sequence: CATSQILTGEAGETQYF.

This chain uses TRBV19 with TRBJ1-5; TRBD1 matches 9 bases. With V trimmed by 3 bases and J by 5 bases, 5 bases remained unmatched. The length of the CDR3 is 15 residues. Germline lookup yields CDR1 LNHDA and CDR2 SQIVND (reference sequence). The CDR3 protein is CASSMWDREDQPQHF. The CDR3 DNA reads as TGTGCCAGTAGTATGTGGGACAGGGAAGATCAGCCCCAGCATTTT.

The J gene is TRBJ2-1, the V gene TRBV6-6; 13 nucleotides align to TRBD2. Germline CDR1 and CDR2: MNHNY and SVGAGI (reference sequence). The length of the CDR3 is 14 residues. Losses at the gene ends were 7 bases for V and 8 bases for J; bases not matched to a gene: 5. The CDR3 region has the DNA TGTGCCAGCACCGGGACTAGCGGGGACGATGAGCAGTTCTTC. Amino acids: CASTGTSGDDEQFF.

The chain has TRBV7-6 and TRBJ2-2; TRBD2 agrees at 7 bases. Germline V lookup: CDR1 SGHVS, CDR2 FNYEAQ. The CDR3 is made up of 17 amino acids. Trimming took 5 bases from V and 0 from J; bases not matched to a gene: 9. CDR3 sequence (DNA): TGTGCCAGCAGCAGAGTCCTAGCGGATCCGAACACCGGGGAGCTGTTTTTT. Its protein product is CASSRVLADPNTGELFF.

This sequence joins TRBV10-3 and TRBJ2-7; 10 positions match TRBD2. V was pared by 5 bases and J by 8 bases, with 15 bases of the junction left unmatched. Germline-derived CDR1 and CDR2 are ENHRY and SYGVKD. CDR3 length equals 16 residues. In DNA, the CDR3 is TGTGCCATCAGTCAGGAGCCAGCGGGAGGGTATACCAAGCAGTACTTC. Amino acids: CAISQEPAGGYTKQYF.

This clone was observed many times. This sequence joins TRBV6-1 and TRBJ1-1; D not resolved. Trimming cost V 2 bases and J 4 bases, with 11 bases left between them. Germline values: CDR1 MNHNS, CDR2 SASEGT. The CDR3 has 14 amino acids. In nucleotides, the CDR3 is TGTGCCAGCAGTGAATCTAGAAGGAGCACTGAAGCTTTCTTT. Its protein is CASSESRRSTEAFF.

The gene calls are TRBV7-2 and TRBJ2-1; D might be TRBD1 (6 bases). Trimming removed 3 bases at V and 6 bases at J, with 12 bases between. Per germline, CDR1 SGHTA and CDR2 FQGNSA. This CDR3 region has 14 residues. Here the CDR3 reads CASSLGAYPNEQFF. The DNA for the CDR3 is TGTGCCAGCAGCTTGGGGGCCTACCCCAATGAGCAGTTCTTC.

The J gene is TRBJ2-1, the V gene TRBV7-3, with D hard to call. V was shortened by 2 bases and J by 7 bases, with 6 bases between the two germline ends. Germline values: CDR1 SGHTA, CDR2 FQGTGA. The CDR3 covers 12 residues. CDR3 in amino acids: CASSLDANEQFF. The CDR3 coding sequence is TGTGCCAGCAGCTTAGATGCGAATGAGCAGTTCTTC.

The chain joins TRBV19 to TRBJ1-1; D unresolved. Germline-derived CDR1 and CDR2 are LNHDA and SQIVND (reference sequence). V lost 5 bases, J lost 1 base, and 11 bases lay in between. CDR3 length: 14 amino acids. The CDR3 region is CASSVSRENTEAFF. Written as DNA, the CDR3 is TGTGCCAGTAGTGTGAGTCGGGAGAACACTGAAGCTTTCTTT.

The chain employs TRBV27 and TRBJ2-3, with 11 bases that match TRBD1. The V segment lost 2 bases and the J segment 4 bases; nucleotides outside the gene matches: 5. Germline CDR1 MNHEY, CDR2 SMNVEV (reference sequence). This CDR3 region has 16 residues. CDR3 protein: CASSLRDRGRADTQYF. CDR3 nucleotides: TGTGCCAGCAGTTTACGGGACAGGGGGAGGGCAGATACGCAGTATTTT.

This chain's CDR3 is CASSSRFIQGARSYEQYF. The DNA for the CDR3 is TGTGCCAGCAGTTCCCGATTTATACAGGGGGCGAGGTCCTACGAGCAGTACTTC. The rearrangement joins TRBV28 to TRBJ2-7; TRBD1 aligns across 9 bases. The CDR3 extends over 18 amino acids. With 4 bases clipped from V and 1 base from J, the junction kept 14 bases outside the gene matches. Germline-derived CDR1 and CDR2 are MDHEN and SYDVKM.

In DNA form, the CDR3 reads TGTGCCAGCAGTCGGGACAGTGAAAAACTGTTTTTT. This encodes CASSRDSEKLFF. V gene TRBV6-5 combines with J gene TRBJ1-4, with 7 bases aligning to TRBD1. CDR1 and CDR2 (germline): MNHEY, SVGAGI. After removal of 5 bases from V and 7 bases from J, the junction contained 1 base not matched to a gene. The CDR3 has 12 residues.

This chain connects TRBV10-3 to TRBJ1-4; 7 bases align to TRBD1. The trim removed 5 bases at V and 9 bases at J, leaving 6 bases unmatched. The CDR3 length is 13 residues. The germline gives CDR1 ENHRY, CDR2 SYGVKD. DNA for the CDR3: TGTGCCATCAGTCCCGGGACAGACAAAAAACTGTTTTTT. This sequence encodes CAISPGTDKKLFF.

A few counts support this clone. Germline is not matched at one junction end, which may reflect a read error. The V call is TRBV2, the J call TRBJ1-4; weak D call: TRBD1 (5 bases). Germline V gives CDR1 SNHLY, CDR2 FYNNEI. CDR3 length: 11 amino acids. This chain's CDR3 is CAQGFGEKLFF. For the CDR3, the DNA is TGCGCCCAGGGTTTCGGTGAAAAACTGTTTTTT.

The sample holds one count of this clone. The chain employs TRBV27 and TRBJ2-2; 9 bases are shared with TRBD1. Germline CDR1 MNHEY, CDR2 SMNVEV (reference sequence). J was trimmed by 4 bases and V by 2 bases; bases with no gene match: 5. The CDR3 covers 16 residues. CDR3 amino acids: CASSLVGQGTTGELFF. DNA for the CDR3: TGTGCCAGCAGTTTAGTTGGACAGGGGACCACCGGGGAGCTGTTTTTT.

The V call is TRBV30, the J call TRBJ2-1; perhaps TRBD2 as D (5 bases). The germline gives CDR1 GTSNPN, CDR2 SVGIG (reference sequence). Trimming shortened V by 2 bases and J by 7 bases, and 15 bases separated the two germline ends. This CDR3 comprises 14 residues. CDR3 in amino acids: CAWSRTVGVNEQFF. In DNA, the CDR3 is TGTGCCTGGAGTCGCACCGTCGGGGTGAATGAGCAGTTCTTC.

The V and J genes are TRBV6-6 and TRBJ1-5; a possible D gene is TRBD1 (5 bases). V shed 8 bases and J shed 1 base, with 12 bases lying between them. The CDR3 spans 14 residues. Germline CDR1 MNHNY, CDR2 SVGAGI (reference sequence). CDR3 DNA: TGTGCCAGCGTAATCCAGGGAAGCAATCAGCCCCAGCATTTT. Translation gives CASVIQGSNQPQHF.

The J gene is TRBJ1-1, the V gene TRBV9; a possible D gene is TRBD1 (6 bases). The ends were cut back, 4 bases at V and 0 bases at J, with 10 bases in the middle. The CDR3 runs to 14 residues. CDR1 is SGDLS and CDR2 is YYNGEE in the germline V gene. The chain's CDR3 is CASSPGQLNTEAFF. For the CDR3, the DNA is TGTGCCAGCAGCCCTGGACAGTTGAACACTGAAGCTTTCTTT. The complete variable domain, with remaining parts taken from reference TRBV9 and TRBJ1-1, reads DSGVTQTPKHLITATGQRVTLRCSPRSGDLSVYWYQQSLDQGLQFLIQYYNGEERAKGNILERFSAQQFPDLHSELNLSSLELGDSALYFCASSPGQLNTEAFFGQGTRLTVV.

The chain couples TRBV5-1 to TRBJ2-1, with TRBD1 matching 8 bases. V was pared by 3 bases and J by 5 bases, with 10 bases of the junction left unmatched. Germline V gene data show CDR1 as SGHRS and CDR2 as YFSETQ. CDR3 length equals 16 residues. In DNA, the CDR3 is TGCGCCAGCAGCTCAGCCCGGACAGGGCTCAACAATGAGCAGTTCTTC. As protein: CASSSARTGLNNEQFF.

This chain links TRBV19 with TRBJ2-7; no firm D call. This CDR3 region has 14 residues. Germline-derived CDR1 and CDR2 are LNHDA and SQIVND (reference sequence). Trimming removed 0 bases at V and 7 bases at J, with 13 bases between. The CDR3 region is CASSIDFTTSEQYF. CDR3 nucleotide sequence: TGTGCCAGTAGTATAGATTTTACGACTTCAGAGCAGTACTTC.

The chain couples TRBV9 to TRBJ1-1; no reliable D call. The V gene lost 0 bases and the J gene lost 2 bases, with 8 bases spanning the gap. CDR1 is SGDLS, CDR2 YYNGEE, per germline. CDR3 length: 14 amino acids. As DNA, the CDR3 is TGTGCCAGCAGCGTAGGTACAGCTAACACTGAAGCTTTCTTT. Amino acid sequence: CASSVGTANTEAFF.

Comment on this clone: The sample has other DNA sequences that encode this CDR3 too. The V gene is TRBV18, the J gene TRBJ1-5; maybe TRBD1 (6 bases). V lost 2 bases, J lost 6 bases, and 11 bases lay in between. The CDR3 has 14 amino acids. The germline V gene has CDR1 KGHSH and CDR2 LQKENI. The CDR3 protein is CASSPNRESQPQHF. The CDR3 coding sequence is TGTGCCAGCTCACCAAACAGGGAAAGTCAGCCCCAGCATTTT.

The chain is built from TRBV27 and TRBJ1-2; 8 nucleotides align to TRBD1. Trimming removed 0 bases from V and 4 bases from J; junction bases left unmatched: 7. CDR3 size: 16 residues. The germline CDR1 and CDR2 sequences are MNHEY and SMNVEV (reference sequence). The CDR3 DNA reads TGTGCCAGCAGTTTATCGGCAGGGGGCATGATCTATGGCTACACCTTC. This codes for CASSLSAGGMIYGYTF.

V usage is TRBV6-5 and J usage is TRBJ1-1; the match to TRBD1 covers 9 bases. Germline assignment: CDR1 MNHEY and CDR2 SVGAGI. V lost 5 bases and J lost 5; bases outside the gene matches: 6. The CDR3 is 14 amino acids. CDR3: CASSPTDRGTEAFF. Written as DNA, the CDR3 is TGTGCCAGCAGTCCTACGGACAGGGGAACTGAAGCTTTCTTT.

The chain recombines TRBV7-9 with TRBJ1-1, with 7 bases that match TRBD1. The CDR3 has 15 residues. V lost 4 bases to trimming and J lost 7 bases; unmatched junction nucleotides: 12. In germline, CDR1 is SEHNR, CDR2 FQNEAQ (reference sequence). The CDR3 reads CASSSGQGGVGEAFF. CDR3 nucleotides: TGTGCCAGCAGCTCGGGGCAGGGGGGAGTGGGTGAAGCTTTCTTT.

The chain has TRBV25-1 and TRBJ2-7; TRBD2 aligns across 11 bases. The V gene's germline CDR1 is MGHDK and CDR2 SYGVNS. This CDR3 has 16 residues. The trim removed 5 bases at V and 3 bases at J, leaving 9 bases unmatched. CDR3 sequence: CASSPVTSGRYYEQYF. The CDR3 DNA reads TGTGCCAGCAGTCCCGTTACTAGCGGGAGATACTACGAGCAGTACTTC.

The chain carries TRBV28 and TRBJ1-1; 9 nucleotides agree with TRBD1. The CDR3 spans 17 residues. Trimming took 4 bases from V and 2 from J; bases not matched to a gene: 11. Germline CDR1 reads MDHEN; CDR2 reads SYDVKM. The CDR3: CASSSWTGVWVNTEAFF. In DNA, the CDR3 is TGTGCCAGCAGTTCCTGGACAGGGGTATGGGTTAACACTGAAGCTTTCTTT.

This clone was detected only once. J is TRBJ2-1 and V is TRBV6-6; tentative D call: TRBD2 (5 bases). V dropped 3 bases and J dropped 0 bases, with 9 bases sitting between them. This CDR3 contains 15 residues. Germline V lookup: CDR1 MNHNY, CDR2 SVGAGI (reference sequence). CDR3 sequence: CASSYNAGSYNEQFF. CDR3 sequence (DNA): TGTGCCAGCAGTTATAACGCGGGCTCCTACAATGAGCAGTTCTTC.

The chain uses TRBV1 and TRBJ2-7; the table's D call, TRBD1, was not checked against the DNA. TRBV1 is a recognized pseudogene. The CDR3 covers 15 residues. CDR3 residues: CTSSQVSQGTYEQYF. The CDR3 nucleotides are TGCACCAGCAGCCAAGTCTCTCAGGGGACCTACGAGCAGTACTTC.

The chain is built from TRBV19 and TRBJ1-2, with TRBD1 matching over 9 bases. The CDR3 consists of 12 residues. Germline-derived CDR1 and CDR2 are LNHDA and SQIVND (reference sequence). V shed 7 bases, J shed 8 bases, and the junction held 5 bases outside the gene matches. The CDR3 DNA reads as TGTGCCAGTAAGGGGACAGGGAGAGGCTACACCTTC. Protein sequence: CASKGTGRGYTF.